This T cell receptor (beta chain) was documented in a study of T cells in women clearing cervical HPV infection. In regard to this clone: The CDR3 goes on 3 residues after the read ends, and that part is filled in from the germline J gene.

The protocol was immunoSEQ multiplex PCR, while the TCRdb copy is restricted to in-frame clones and leaves out a portion. This sample's clone table lists roughly 22,000 clones. Trimming left V 6 bases short and J 2 bases short, with 11 bases between. Germline CDR1 and CDR2: SNHLY and FYNNEI. The CDR3 has 14 amino acids. The chain has TRBV2 and TRBJ2-1; maybe TRBD2 (6 bases). The receptor comes from a woman aged 18 to 75 with a cervical HPV16 infection that either progressed to CIN3+ or cleared (not recorded which). The sample consisted of blood buffy coat. The DNA read from the CDR3 is TGTGCCAGCAGAACAGGCGGGGCCTACAATGAG. This codes for CASRTGGAYNE. The CDR3 in its entirety is CASRTGGAYNEQFF.